The 13 T cell receptor beta chains below were found in one sample sequenced in a study of T cells after somatic rescue of genetic block. Assay: immunoSEQ multiplex PCR; the TCRdb copy retains only in-frame clones and omits some. Of tens of thousands of clones listed, around 93% are singletons. The sample taken for sequencing was peripheral blood mononuclear cells (PBMCs). These receptors all come from a man aged 35-49 years.

The chain recombines TRBV5-1 with TRBJ2-5; D is possibly TRBD1 (6 bases). The end of the DNA is better explained by TRBJ2-7, so the J call may be wrong. The CDR3 has 14 residues. Germline CDR1 reads SGHRS; CDR2 reads YFSETQ. The CDR3 bases are TGCGCCAGCAGCTTGGCTGGCAGGGGTTACGAGCAGTACTTC. It is translated as CASSLAGRGYEQYF.

The rearrangement uses TRBV7-8 and TRBJ1-2; 10 nucleotides agree with TRBD1. The trim removed 2 bases at V and 4 bases at J, leaving 7 bases unmatched. The germline V gene has CDR1 SGHVS and CDR2 FQNEAQ. This CDR3 has 16 amino acids. The CDR3 nucleotides are TGTGCCAGCAGCTTAATCGACAGGGGGCGCGGCTATGGCTACACCTTC. This codes for CASSLIDRGRGYGYTF.

Here the CDR3 reads CASKIHSTDTQYF. The CDR3 DNA reads TGTGCCAGCAAGATACATAGCACAGATACGCAGTATTTT. The chain joins TRBV2 to TRBJ2-3; D remains ambiguous. CDR1 is SNHLY, CDR2 FYNNEI, per germline. The CDR3 covers 13 residues. The V gene lost 7 bases and the J gene lost 0 bases, with 8 bases spanning the gap.

V and J are TRBV6-1 and TRBJ1-6; 8 bases are shared with TRBD1. V was pared by 5 bases and J by 7 bases, with 7 bases of the junction left unmatched. Germline V gene sequence: CDR1 MNHNS, CDR2 SASEGT. This CDR3 has 15 residues. The CDR3 spells CASSRSGGANSPLHF. The CDR3 DNA sequence: TGTGCCAGCAGTCGGTCAGGGGGCGCAAATTCACCCCTCCACTTT.

The V call is TRBV6-1, the J call TRBJ1-4, with D tentatively TRBD1 (5 bases). Trimming removed 4 bases from V and 0 bases from J, with 6 bases in between. Germline CDR1 is MNHNS and CDR2 is SASEGT. The length of the CDR3 is 14 residues. CDR3 in DNA: TGTGCCAGCAGTGTGACAGCAACTAATGAAAAACTGTTTTTT. This translates into CASSVTATNEKLFF.

The chain joins TRBV5-1 to TRBJ2-1; D is ambiguous. Germline-derived CDR1 and CDR2 are SGHRS and YFSETQ. The CDR3 has 13 amino acids. Trimming stripped 4 bases from V and 2 bases from J, with 7 bases between. The CDR3 coding sequence is TGCGCCAGCAGCACCAGCCCCTACAATGAGCAGTTCTTC. This encodes CASSTSPYNEQFF.

The V gene is TRBV5-4, the J gene TRBJ2-5; 9 bases match TRBD1. The J call may be in error: the DNA end matches TRBJ2-7 better. The CDR3 runs 14 residues. CDR1 is SGHNT, CDR2 YYREEE, per germline (reference sequence). The CDR3 is CASSQTTGGYEQYF. The CDR3 DNA follows: TGTGCCAGCAGCCAGACGACAGGGGGTTACGAGCAGTACTTC.

This chain links TRBV5-5 with TRBJ1-1, with unresolved D. The ends were cut back, 0 bases at V and 1 base at J, with 4 bases in the middle. Per germline, CDR1 SGHKS and CDR2 YYEKEE (reference sequence). This CDR3 spans 13 amino acids. CDR3 region: CASSLGPNTEAFF. The CDR3 DNA reads TGTGCCAGCAGCTTGGGCCCGAACACTGAAGCTTTCTTT.

The chain links TRBV28 to TRBJ1-2; unclear D gene. CDR3 size: 15 residues. Trimming pared 3 bases from V and 0 bases from J, leaving 11 bases between. Germline V gene lookup returns CDR1 MDHEN and CDR2 SYDVKM. CDR3 region: CASSLVWEPNYGYTF. The CDR3 DNA reads as TGTGCCAGCAGTTTGGTCTGGGAACCTAACTATGGCTACACCTTC.

V is TRBV7-9 and J is TRBJ1-5; D perhaps matches TRBD1 (5 bases). This CDR3 contains 12 residues. Per the germline V gene, CDR1 is SEHNR and CDR2 is FQNEAQ (reference sequence). V was trimmed by 1 base and J by 7 bases, leaving 5 bases between them. CDR3 residues: CASSLGDQPQHF. DNA for the CDR3: TGTGCCAGCAGCTTAGGGGACCAGCCCCAGCATTTT.

This clone is a singleton in its sample. The chain employs TRBV20-1 and TRBJ1-2; D uncertain. Trimming removed 5 bases from V and 8 bases from J, with 9 bases in between. The CDR3 consists of 10 residues. Germline loops: CDR1 DFQATT, CDR2 SNEGSKA (reference sequence). CDR3 bases: TGCAGTGCTCTGTCGAACGGCTACACCTTC. Translated: CSALSNGYTF.

This chain uses TRBV9 with TRBJ2-5; D unresolved. CDR1 is SGDLS and CDR2 is YYNGEE in the germline V gene. V was cut by 0 bases and J by 4 bases, with 16 bases left in between. This CDR3 is built from 16 residues. The CDR3, as DNA: TGTGCCAGCAGCGTAGATTTCAGGTCCCCTCCAGAGACCCAGTACTTC. Its translation is CASSVDFRSPPETQYF.

This chain joins TRBV30 and TRBJ1-3; weak D call: TRBD1 (6 bases). Deletions cut 5 bases from V and 1 base from J, with 15 bases between. The CDR3 loop spans 15 amino acids. Germline-derived CDR1 and CDR2 are GTSNPN and SVGIG (reference sequence). CDR3 region: CAWPPSGTSGNTIYF. In DNA form, the CDR3 reads TGTGCCTGGCCCCCCTCAGGGACATCTGGAAACACCATATATTTT.